The source of this T cell receptor (beta chain) is a study of blood T cell repertoires in COVID-19. Study context: Sites across the United States, Italy and Spain contributed samples from acute and convalescent COVID-19. From T cells, B-cell-depleted T cells, or PBMCs came the material, which was cDNA or gDNA.

Source study methods: Reference gene primer amplification yielded estimated nucleated cell counts. Measured with immunoSEQ multiplex PCR; TCRdb has only the in-frame clones, and not every one. V and J calls and clone size come straight from that table; D and trimming were deduced from the DNA. The sample records around 220,000 clones, about 85% being singletons. Trimming cost V 3 bases and J 3 bases, with 15 bases left between them. CDR3 size: 15 residues. Looked up from germline, CDR1 is SGHKS and CDR2 is YYEKEE (reference sequence). The sequenced sample consisted of peripheral blood. V gene TRBV5-5 combines with J gene TRBJ1-2; D possibly corresponds to TRBD1 (6 bases). This TCR derives from a man aged 25 to 40 with active or convalescent COVID-19. CDR3 region: CASSSAGVPYYGYTF. As DNA, the CDR3 is TGTGCCAGCAGCTCAGCAGGGGTCCCCTACTATGGCTACACCTTC.